This note documents a single T cell receptor beta chain sequence. In germline, CDR1 is SEHNR, CDR2 FQNEAQ (reference sequence). V dropped 2 bases and J dropped 4; count of bases not matched to a gene: 12. The CDR3 length is 18 residues. The data originate from a study of blood T cell repertoires in COVID-19. Study at large: In each case, the material was cDNA or gDNA derived from T cells, B-cell-depleted T cells, or PBMCs.

Per the original methods: Nucleated cell counts were estimated from reference gene primer amplification. The table came from immunoSEQ multiplex PCR; TCRdb's copy has only in-frame clones and leaves some out. That table is the source of V, J and clone size, and D and trimming were worked out from the DNA. The sample lists about 430,000 clones, 88% occurring once. Individuals drawn from under 30 US areas were about 18 to 95 years old. The source material was PBMCs or T cells enriched from blood (not recorded which). This sequence was found in a woman aged 18-29 years who had been exposed to COVID-19. The chain recombines TRBV7-9 with TRBJ1-4, with 8 bases matching TRBD1. As DNA, the CDR3 is TGTGCCAGCAGCTTAATAGGCTCCAGGGGGCAGAATAATGAAAAACTGTTTTTT. The encoded protein is CASSLIGSRGQNNEKLFF. The complete variable domain, with remaining parts taken from reference TRBV7-9 and TRBJ1-4, reads DTGVSQNPRHKITKRGQNVTFRCDPISEHNRLYWYRQTLGQGPEFLTYFQNEAQLEKSRLLSDRFSAERPKGSFSTLEIQRTEQGDSAMYLCASSLIGSRGQNNEKLFFGSGTQLSVL.